Below, 6 T cell receptor beta chains from the same sample are listed, as sequenced in a study of OX40 agonist ivuxolimab in advanced cancers. Profiled with immunoSEQ multiplex PCR; TCRdb holds only in-frame clones, not every one. The repertoire has fewer than 70,000 clones, 70% to 90% of them found once; the top ten carry 3.5% to 4%. The material was CD4+ or CD8+ T cells sorted from blood, obtained in a trial of the OX40 agonist ivuxolimab. These receptors were obtained from an adult with an advanced solid tumor such as melanoma, head and neck, liver or kidney cancer.

This clone has only one observation. The V call is TRBV14, the J call TRBJ1-1; D unresolved. Deletions cut 4 bases from V and 0 bases from J, with 6 bases between. The germline CDR1 and CDR2 sequences are SGHDN and FVKESK. The CDR3 covers 13 residues. The CDR3 DNA sequence: TGTGCCAGCAGCCGGCGCCTGAACACTGAAGCTTTCTTT. Protein product: CASSRRLNTEAFF.

In this sample, this clone turned up a few times. The chain links TRBV28 to TRBJ1-1; D is possibly TRBD1 (6 bases). Trimming took 6 bases from V and 11 from J, leaving 19 bases between them. CDR3 length: 13 amino acids. CDR1 and CDR2 from the germline V gene are MDHEN and SYDVKM. The CDR3 region has the DNA TGTGCCAGCAGGGTCGGGACAACTACCTGGGCTTTCTTT. Encoded protein: CASRVGTTTWAFF.

The chain has TRBV9 and TRBJ1-4; no clear D. Germline CDR1 is SGDLS and CDR2 is YYNGEE. Trimming shortened V by 3 bases and J by 6 bases, and 12 bases separated the two germline ends. The CDR3 spans 14 residues. Written as DNA, the CDR3 is TGTGCCAGCAGCGCGGACGGTGGCTATGAAAAACTGTTTTTT. It codes for CASSADGGYEKLFF.

The V call is TRBV9, the J call TRBJ1-4, with D possibly TRBD1 on 5 matching bases. The CDR3 is 16 residues long. V lost 1 base and J 5 bases, leaving 15 bases between the germline ends. From germline, CDR1 is SGDLS and CDR2 YYNGEE. CDR3 DNA sequence: TGTGCCAGCAGCGTATCCGGGGCCGAAAGGAATGAAAAACTGTTTTTT. Amino acid sequence: CASSVSGAERNEKLFF.

This chain connects TRBV7-2 to TRBJ2-7; a weak D match, TRBD1 (6 bases). V dropped 0 bases and J dropped 1 base, with 10 bases sitting between them. The CDR3 is 15 residues long. Germline V gives CDR1 SGHTA, CDR2 FQGNSA. CDR3: CASSLAGAISYEQYF. In DNA, the CDR3 is TGTGCCAGCAGCTTAGCGGGGGCCATATCCTACGAGCAGTACTTC.

The chain couples TRBV6-5 to TRBJ2-7, with D perhaps matching TRBD1 (6 bases). Germline V lookup: CDR1 MNHEY, CDR2 SVGAGI. The CDR3 length is 14 residues. Between the trimmed V and J ends, which lost 5 bases and 2 bases, there was a span of 13 bases. CDR3 nucleotide sequence: TGTGCCAGCAGTCGTGACAGGTCTACCTACGAGCAGTACTTC. Its translation is CASSRDRSTYEQYF.